This T cell receptor (beta chain) was documented in a study of blood T cell repertoires in COVID-19. Study in general: In each case, the material was cDNA or gDNA derived from T cells, B-cell-depleted T cells, or PBMCs.

V was shortened by 5 bases and J by 1 base, with 9 bases between the two germline ends. The CDR3 is made up of 14 amino acids. Germline V CDR1 and CDR2: GTSNPN, SVGIG (reference sequence). This clone occurred once. Profiled with immunoSEQ multiplex PCR; TCRdb holds only in-frame clones, not every one. This sample has under 400,000 clones, with roughly 87% found just once. Sequenced sample: peripheral blood. The chain uses TRBV30 and TRBJ1-6; D remains unclear. This clonotype originated in a woman aged 60-70 years with COVID-19, enrolled during active disease. In DNA, the CDR3 is TGTGCCTGGGTTCCCAGGTCCTATAATTCACCCCTCCACTTT. This codes for CAWVPRSYNSPLHF.